Shown below are 27 T cell receptor beta chains from a single sample sequenced in a study of T cell responses to AZD1222 COVID-19 vaccine. Some clones are missing from TCRdb's copy, which holds only in-frame ones; the method was immunoSEQ multiplex PCR. The data contain roughly 150,000 clones, 80% to 95% of them singletons. The input for sequencing was peripheral blood, taken on day 0 of AZD1222 vaccination. These receptors originate from an adult in good health.

The chain recombines TRBV27 with TRBJ1-1; perhaps TRBD1 as D (6 bases). CDR1 and CDR2 (germline): MNHEY, SMNVEV (reference sequence). V lost 6 bases and J lost 1, with 9 bases in between. This CDR3 comprises 13 residues. Written as DNA, the CDR3 is TGTGCCAGCAGGGGCAGGGGGAACACTGAAGCTTTCTTT. Residues: CASRGRGNTEAFF.

The rearrangement links TRBV7-9 to TRBJ2-3, with D possibly being TRBD1 or TRBD2 (6 bases each). Trimming removed 5 bases at V and 3 bases at J, with 9 bases between. There are 13 residues in the CDR3. Germline V CDR1 and CDR2: SEHNR, FQNEAQ (reference sequence). The DNA of the CDR3 is TGTGCCAGCAGCCCGGGGGCAACAGATACGCAGTATTTT. As protein: CASSPGATDTQYF.

The gene calls are TRBV5-4 and TRBJ2-7; D gene ambiguous. Trimming removed 0 bases at V and 0 bases at J, with 7 bases between. CDR1 is SGHNT and CDR2 is YYREEE in the germline V gene (reference sequence). The length of the CDR3 is 14 residues. CDR3 DNA sequence: TGTGCCAGCAGCTTGGAAAGCCTCTCCTACGAGCAGTACTTC. It is translated as CASSLESLSYEQYF.

The chain recombines TRBV4-3 with TRBJ2-2; weak D call: TRBD2 (5 bases). V lost 1 base, J lost 7 bases, and 10 bases lay in between. The V gene's germline CDR1 is LGHNA and CDR2 YSLEER. The CDR3 contains 14 residues. The DNA of the CDR3 is TGCGCCAGCAGCCAAGTGGCGGGCTACGGGGAGCTGTTTTTT. Amino acids: CASSQVAGYGELFF.

The V and J genes are TRBV12-5 and TRBJ1-2; D gene ambiguous. Trimming pared 4 bases from V and 5 bases from J, leaving 5 bases between. CDR3 length equals 11 residues. Germline V gene sequence: CDR1 LGHNT, CDR2 FRNRAP. The CDR3 loop reads CASGSGYGYTF. The CDR3 region has the DNA TGTGCTAGTGGTTCGGGGTATGGCTACACCTTC.

The chain joins TRBV13 to TRBJ2-2; D is possibly TRBD2 (6 bases). The CDR3 totals 15 residues. The V end was cut by 8 bases, the J end by 0 bases, with 13 bases between. Looked up from germline, CDR1 is PRHDT and CDR2 is FYEKMQ (reference sequence). The CDR3 nucleotides are TGTGCCAGCTCGATCGGGGGAACGAACACCGGGGAGCTGTTTTTT. Its protein product is CASSIGGTNTGELFF. Using reference TRBV13 and TRBJ2-2 for the parts outside the CDR3, the full variable domain is AAGVIQSPRHLIKEKRETATLKCYPIPRHDTVYWYQQGPGQDPQFLISFYEKMQSDKGSIPDRFSAQQFSDYHSELNMSSLELGDSALYFCASSIGGTNTGELFFGEGSRLTVL.

The chain is built from TRBV27 and TRBJ2-7; 8 bases are shared with TRBD1. The germline V gene has CDR1 MNHEY and CDR2 SMNVEV (reference sequence). This CDR3 has 15 amino acids. The junction had 13 bases not matched to a gene; V was cut back by 6 bases and J by 6 bases. The CDR3 DNA reads as TGTGCCAGCAGACGAGCCCTATCGACAGGGGCCGAGCAGTACTTC. It specifies CASRRALSTGAEQYF.

This chain uses TRBV11-3 with TRBJ2-5; 8 nucleotides align to TRBD2. The CDR3 is made up of 15 amino acids. Germline assignment: CDR1 SGHNT and CDR2 YENEEA. The ends lost 6 bases at V and 1 base at J; junction bases unmatched: 7. The CDR3: CASSRAGGAQETQYF. Here the CDR3 DNA reads TGTGCCAGCAGTCGGGCGGGAGGCGCCCAAGAGACCCAGTACTTC.

The chain employs TRBV10-3 and TRBJ1-1, with 10 positions matching TRBD1. The trim removed 1 base at V and 4 bases at J, leaving 3 bases unmatched. CDR1 is ENHRY, CDR2 SYGVKD, per germline. The CDR3 is 15 residues long. CDR3 in amino acids: CAISELTGGGTEAFF. The CDR3, as DNA: TGTGCCATCAGTGAGTTGACAGGGGGCGGCACTGAAGCTTTCTTT.

A word on this clone: The sample contains more than one DNA sequence encoding this CDR3. V is TRBV29-1 and J is TRBJ1-1; a weak D match, TRBD1 (6 bases). CDR3 length: 13 amino acids. Per germline, CDR1 SQVTM and CDR2 ANQGSEA. V lost 0 bases and J 5 bases, leaving 10 bases between the germline ends. CDR3: CSVEEWRGTEAFF. CDR3 nucleotides: TGCAGCGTTGAAGAGTGGAGGGGGACTGAAGCTTTCTTT. Combining the CDR3 with reference TRBV29-1 and TRBJ1-1 gives the whole variable domain SAVISQKPSRDICQRGTSLTIQCQVDSQVTMMFWYRQQPGQSLTLIATANQGSEATYESGFVIDKFPISRPNLTFSTLTVSNMSPEDSSIYLCSVEEWRGTEAFFGQGTRLTVV.

V gene TRBV12-3 or TRBV12-4 combines with J gene TRBJ1-1, with D perhaps matching TRBD1 (6 bases). Trimming stripped 7 bases from V and 4 bases from J, with 13 bases between. The CDR3 length is 13 residues. The CDR3 here is CASTRTVRTEAFF. The DNA of the CDR3 is TGTGCCAGCACCCGGACAGTCCGCACTGAAGCTTTCTTT.

The CDR3 nucleotides are TGTGCCTGGCCCGGGACTAGCGGGAGCCTATCCTACAATGAGCAGTTCTTC. This encodes CAWPGTSGSLSYNEQFF. The chain uses TRBV30 and TRBJ2-1, with 14 bases that match TRBD2. The CDR3 runs 17 residues. With 5 bases clipped from V and 1 base from J, the junction kept 7 bases outside the gene matches. Germline lookup yields CDR1 GTSNPN and CDR2 SVGIG (reference sequence).

This sequence joins TRBV7-2 and TRBJ2-3; D remains unclear. Germline V gene lookup returns CDR1 SGHTA and CDR2 FQGNSA. With 3 bases removed from V and 2 bases from J, the gap between germline ends came to 12 bases. This CDR3 has 15 amino acids. The CDR3 DNA follows: TGTGCCAGCAGCTTTATAGACTCACTCACAGATACGCAGTATTTT. As protein: CASSFIDSLTDTQYF.

The chain recombines TRBV5-1 with TRBJ2-2; 9 bases line up with TRBD2. V gave up 0 bases and J gave up 7 bases; unmatched junction bases: 7. The CDR3 spans 16 residues. The germline CDR1 and CDR2 sequences are SGHRS and YFSETQ. CDR3 coding DNA: TGCGCCAGCAGCTTGGTGACTAGCGGAGGGGGCGGGGAGCTGTTTTTT. Its protein is CASSLVTSGGGGELFF.

The genes are TRBV6-5 and TRBJ2-3; D possibly uses TRBD1 or TRBD2 (5 bases each). From germline, CDR1 is MNHEY and CDR2 SVGAGI. V dropped 2 bases and J dropped 3 bases, with 9 bases sitting between them. This CDR3 has 14 residues. Written as DNA, the CDR3 is TGTGCCAGCAGTTACGGGGGATCTACAGATACGCAGTATTTT. Its protein is CASSYGGSTDTQYF.

The chain links TRBV5-1 to TRBJ1-4; no reliable D call. Between the trimmed V and J ends, which lost 5 bases and 8 bases, there was a span of 16 bases. Germline CDR1 reads SGHRS; CDR2 reads YFSETQ. CDR3 length: 14 amino acids. The CDR3 DNA reads as TGCGCCAGCAGTGCGGGATACGTCGTCGAAAAACTGTTTTTT. Translating gives CASSAGYVVEKLFF.

The CDR3 loop reads CASSFGGGRETQYF. For the CDR3, the DNA is TGCGCCAGCAGCTTTGGGGGAGGAAGGGAGACCCAGTACTTC. This chain joins TRBV5-1 and TRBJ2-5; D might be TRBD2 (6 bases). The germline V gene has CDR1 SGHRS and CDR2 YFSETQ. This CDR3 region has 14 residues. V was pared by 2 bases and J by 5 bases, with 13 bases between.

V usage is TRBV6-5 and J usage is TRBJ2-1, with 8 positions matching TRBD2. Germline V gene lookup returns CDR1 MNHEY and CDR2 SVGAGI. The J segment lost 15 bases and the V segment lost 0 bases, leaving 10 bases of the junction unmatched. The CDR3 has 14 residues. CDR3 residues: CASSYSSSGAPPFF. The CDR3 nucleotides read TGTGCCAGCAGTTACTCGAGTAGCGGGGCCCCCCCGTTCTTC.

This clone showed up just once. The chain has TRBV10-2 and TRBJ1-6; 7 bases are a match to TRBD1. The germline V gene has CDR1 WSHSY and CDR2 SAAADI. Trimming cost V 7 bases and J 10 bases; bases outside gene matches: 13. CDR3 length: 15 amino acids. This CDR3 reads CASTLHRGPGSPLHF. The CDR3 DNA is TGCGCCAGCACCTTACACAGGGGACCAGGGTCACCCCTCCACTTT.

Here the CDR3 reads CASSPWGPSNQPQHF. DNA of the CDR3: TGTGCCAGCAGTCCCTGGGGGCCCAGTAATCAGCCCCAGCATTTT. The genes are TRBV28 and TRBJ1-5, with a possible D match to TRBD1 (6 bases). This CDR3 is 15 amino acids long. Between the trimmed V and J ends, which lost 5 bases and 4 bases, there was a span of 15 bases. Per the germline V gene, CDR1 is MDHEN and CDR2 is SYDVKM.

In its sample, this clone was seen once. This chain connects TRBV11-2 to TRBJ1-1; no clear D. The germline V gene has CDR1 SGHAT and CDR2 FQNNGV. V was cut by 1 base and J by 5 bases, with 14 bases left in between. CDR3 length equals 15 residues. Written as DNA, the CDR3 is TGTGCCAGCAGCTTAGCCGCTTTCGTCCGGACTGAAGCTTTCTTT. This translates into CASSLAAFVRTEAFF.

V usage is TRBV12-3 or TRBV12-4 and J usage is TRBJ1-1, with unresolved D. The CDR3 is 13 residues long. Trimming stripped 3 bases from V and 8 bases from J, with 13 bases between. CDR3 sequence reads: CASSFTRSLEAFF. CDR3 nucleotides: TGTGCCAGCAGTTTTACCAGGTCACTCGAAGCTTTCTTT.

V gene TRBV5-1 combines with J gene TRBJ2-2; maybe TRBD2 (5 bases). Between the trimmed V and J ends, which lost 2 bases and 0 bases, there was a span of 8 bases. Germline-derived CDR1 and CDR2 are SGHRS and YFSETQ. The length of the CDR3 is 15 residues. The CDR3 bases are TGCGCCAGCAGCTTTCTAGCTTCGAACACCGGGGAGCTGTTTTTT. Protein: CASSFLASNTGELFF.

The rearrangement uses TRBV19 and TRBJ1-5; 9 bases map to TRBD1. The germline V gene encodes CDR1 LNHDA and CDR2 SQIVND (reference sequence). V dropped 6 bases and J dropped 0; count of bases not matched to a gene: 6. The CDR3 totals 16 residues. In nucleotides, the CDR3 is TGTGCCAGTAGCCCTCGGACAGGGGATAGCAATCAGCCCCAGCATTTT. It yields the protein CASSPRTGDSNQPQHF.

V and J are TRBV5-4 and TRBJ2-7, with 9 bases aligning to TRBD2. J lost 6 bases, V lost 4 bases, and 8 bases had no gene match. The CDR3 is 14 amino acids. From germline, CDR1 is SGHNT and CDR2 YYREEE (reference sequence). CDR3 nucleotide sequence: TGTGCCAGCAGCCTGACTAGCGGCCTCGTCGAGCAGTACTTC. The encoded protein is CASSLTSGLVEQYF.

V is TRBV12-5 and J is TRBJ2-4; the match to TRBD1 covers 7 bases. The ends lost 6 bases at V and 4 bases at J; junction bases unmatched: 6. Germline CDR1 LGHNT, CDR2 FRNRAP. The CDR3 extends over 14 amino acids. CDR3 protein: CASGRDSSKNIQYF. DNA of the CDR3: TGTGCTAGTGGCCGGGACAGCTCTAAAAACATTCAGTACTTC. The whole variable domain, filled in from reference TRBV12-5 and TRBJ2-4, reads DARVTQTPRHKVTEMGQEVTMRCQPILGHNTVFWYRQTMMQGLELLAYFRNRAPLDDSGMPKDRFSAEMPDATLATLKIQPSEPRDSAVYFCASGRDSSKNIQYFGAGTRLSVL.

This chain uses TRBV10-3 with TRBJ2-7, with D uncertain. CDR1 ENHRY and CDR2 SYGVKD come from the germline V gene. With 2 bases removed from V and 3 bases from J, the gap between germline ends came to 14 bases. This CDR3 contains 15 residues. CDR3 DNA sequence: TGTGCCATCAGTGAGCCGACATCGGCGGTCTACGAGCAGTACTTC. It codes for CAISEPTSAVYEQYF.